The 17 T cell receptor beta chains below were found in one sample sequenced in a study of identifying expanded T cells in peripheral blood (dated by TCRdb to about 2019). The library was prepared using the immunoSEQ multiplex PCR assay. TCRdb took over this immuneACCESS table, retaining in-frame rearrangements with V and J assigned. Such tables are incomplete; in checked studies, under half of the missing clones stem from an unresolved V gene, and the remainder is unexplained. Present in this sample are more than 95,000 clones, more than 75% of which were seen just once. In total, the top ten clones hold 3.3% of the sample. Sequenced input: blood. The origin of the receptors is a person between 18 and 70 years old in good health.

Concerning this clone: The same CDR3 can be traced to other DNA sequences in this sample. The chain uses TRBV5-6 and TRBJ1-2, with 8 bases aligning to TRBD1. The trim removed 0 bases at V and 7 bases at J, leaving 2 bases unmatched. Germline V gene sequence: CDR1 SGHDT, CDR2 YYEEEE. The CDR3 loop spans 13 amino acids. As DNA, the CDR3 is TGTGCCAGCAGCTTGGCAGGGGGCCGTGGCTACACCTTC. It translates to CASSLAGGRGYTF.

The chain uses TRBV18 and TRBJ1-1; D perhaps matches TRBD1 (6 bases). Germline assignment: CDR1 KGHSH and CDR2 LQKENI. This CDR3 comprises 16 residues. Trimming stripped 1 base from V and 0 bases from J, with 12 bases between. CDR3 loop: CASSPQSQGMNTEAFF. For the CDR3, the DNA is TGTGCCAGCTCACCACAATCACAGGGCATGAACACTGAAGCTTTCTTT.

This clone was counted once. This CDR3 reads CASSSRTGVGETQYF. DNA of the CDR3: TGCGCCAGCAGTTCGAGGACAGGGGTAGGGGAGACCCAGTACTTC. The chain recombines TRBV4-3 with TRBJ2-5; 9 nucleotides line up with TRBD1. CDR1 is LGHNA and CDR2 is YSLEER in the germline V gene. This CDR3 contains 15 residues. The V segment lost 6 bases and the J segment 5 bases; nucleotides outside the gene matches: 10.

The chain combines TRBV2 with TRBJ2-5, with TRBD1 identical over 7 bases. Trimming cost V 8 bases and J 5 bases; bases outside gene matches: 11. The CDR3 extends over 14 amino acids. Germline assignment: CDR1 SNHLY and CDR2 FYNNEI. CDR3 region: CASAFVTGDETQYF. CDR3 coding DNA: TGTGCCAGCGCATTCGTTACAGGGGATGAGACCCAGTACTTC.

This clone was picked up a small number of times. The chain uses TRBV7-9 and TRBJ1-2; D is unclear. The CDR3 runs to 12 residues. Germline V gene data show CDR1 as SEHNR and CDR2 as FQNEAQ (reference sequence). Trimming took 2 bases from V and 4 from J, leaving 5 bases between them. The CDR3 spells CASSLTTYGYTF. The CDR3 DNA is TGTGCCAGCAGCTTAACTACCTATGGCTACACCTTC.

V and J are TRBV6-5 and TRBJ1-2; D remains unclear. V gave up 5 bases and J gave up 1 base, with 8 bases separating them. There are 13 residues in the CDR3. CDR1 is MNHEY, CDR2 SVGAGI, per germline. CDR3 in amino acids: CASSNGINYGYTF. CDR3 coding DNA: TGTGCCAGCAGTAATGGGATTAACTATGGCTACACCTTC.

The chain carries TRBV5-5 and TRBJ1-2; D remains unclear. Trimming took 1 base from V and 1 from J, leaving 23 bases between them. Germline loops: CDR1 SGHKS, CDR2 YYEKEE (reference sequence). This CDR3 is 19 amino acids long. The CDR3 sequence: CASSLLVIQETPLNYGYTF. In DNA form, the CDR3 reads TGTGCCAGCAGCTTGTTGGTAATTCAGGAGACTCCACTTAACTATGGCTACACCTTC.

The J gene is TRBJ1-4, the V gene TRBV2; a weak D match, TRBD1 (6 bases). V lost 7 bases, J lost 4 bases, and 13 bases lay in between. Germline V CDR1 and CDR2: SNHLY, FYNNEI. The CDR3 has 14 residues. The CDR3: CASKGGRGNEKLFF. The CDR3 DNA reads TGTGCCAGCAAAGGAGGCAGGGGTAATGAAAAACTGTTTTTT.

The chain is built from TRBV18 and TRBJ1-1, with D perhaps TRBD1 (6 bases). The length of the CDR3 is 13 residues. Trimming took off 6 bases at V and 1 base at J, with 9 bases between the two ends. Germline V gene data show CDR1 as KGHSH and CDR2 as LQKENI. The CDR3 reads CASSAGANTEAFF. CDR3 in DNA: TGTGCCAGCTCGGCAGGGGCGAACACTGAAGCTTTCTTT.

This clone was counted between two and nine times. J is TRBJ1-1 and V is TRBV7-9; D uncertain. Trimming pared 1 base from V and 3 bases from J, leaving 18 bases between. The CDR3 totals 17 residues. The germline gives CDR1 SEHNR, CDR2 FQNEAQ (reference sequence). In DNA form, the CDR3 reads TGTGCCAGCAGCTTAGGAGGGCGAAGGGAACCGGACACTGAAGCTTTCTTT. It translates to CASSLGGRREPDTEAFF.

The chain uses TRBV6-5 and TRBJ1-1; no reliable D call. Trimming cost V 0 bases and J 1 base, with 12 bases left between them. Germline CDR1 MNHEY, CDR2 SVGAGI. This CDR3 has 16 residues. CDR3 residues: CASSYSYPLWNTEAFF. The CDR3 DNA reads TGTGCCAGCAGTTACTCGTATCCATTATGGAACACTGAAGCTTTCTTT.

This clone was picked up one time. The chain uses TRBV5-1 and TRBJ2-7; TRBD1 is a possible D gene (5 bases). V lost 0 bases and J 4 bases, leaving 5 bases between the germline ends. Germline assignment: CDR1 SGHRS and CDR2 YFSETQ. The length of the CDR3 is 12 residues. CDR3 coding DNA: TGCGCCAGCAGCTTGGACAGGTACGAGCAGTACTTC. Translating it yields CASSLDRYEQYF. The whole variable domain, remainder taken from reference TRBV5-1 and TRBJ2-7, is KAGVTQTPRYLIKTRGQQVTLSCSPISGHRSVSWYQQTPGQGLQFLFEYFSETQRNKGNFPGRFSGRQFSNSRSEMNVSTLELGDSALYLCASSLDRYEQYFGPGTRLTVT.

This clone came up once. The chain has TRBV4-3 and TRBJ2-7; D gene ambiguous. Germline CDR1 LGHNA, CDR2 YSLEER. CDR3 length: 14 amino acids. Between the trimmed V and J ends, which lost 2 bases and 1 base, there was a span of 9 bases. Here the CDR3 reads CASSQRESSYEQYF. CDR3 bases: TGCGCCAGCAGCCAAAGAGAGTCGTCCTACGAGCAGTACTTC.

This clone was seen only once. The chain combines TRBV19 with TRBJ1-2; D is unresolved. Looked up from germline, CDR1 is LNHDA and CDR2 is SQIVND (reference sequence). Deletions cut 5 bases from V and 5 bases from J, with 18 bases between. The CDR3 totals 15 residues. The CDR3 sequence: CASSLMLGRRYGYTF. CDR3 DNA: TGTGCCAGTAGTCTTATGTTGGGCAGGAGGTATGGCTACACCTTC.

The CDR3 region is CASSFQGNEAFF. CDR3 in DNA: TGTGCCAGCAGCTTCCAGGGTAATGAAGCTTTCTTT. V and J are TRBV7-2 and TRBJ1-1; tentative D call: TRBD1 (5 bases). The germline CDR1 and CDR2 sequences are SGHTA and FQGNSA. Trimming stripped 3 bases from V and 7 bases from J, with 9 bases between. This CDR3 has 12 amino acids.

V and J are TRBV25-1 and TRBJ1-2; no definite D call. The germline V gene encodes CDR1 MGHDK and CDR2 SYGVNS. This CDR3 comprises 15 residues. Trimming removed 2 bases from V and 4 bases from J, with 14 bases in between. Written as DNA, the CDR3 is TGTGCCAGCAGTGAAAGGGCCAGTTTGGGCTATGGCTACACCTTC. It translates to CASSERASLGYGYTF.

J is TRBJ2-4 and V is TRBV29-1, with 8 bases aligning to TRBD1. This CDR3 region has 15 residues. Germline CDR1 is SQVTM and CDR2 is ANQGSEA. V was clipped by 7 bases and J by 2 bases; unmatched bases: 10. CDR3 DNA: TGCAGCGCTGTAACAGGGGGTGGGTCCAAAAACATTCAGTACTTC. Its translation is CSAVTGGGSKNIQYF.